This entry features one T cell receptor (beta chain) sequence. Its specificity is not known. TCRdb's table, derived via immunoSEQ multiplex PCR, lists solely in-frame clones and lacks some. Of about 75,000 clones in the sample, about 85% were seen once. The CDR3 runs 14 residues. The germline gives CDR1 SGHRS, CDR2 YFSETQ. The V gene lost 0 bases and the J gene lost 4 bases, with 8 bases spanning the gap. These data come from a study of OX40 agonist ivuxolimab in advanced cancers. Looking at the study overall: Patients received ivuxolimab, an agonistic anti-OX40 (CD134) antibody. Cohort: around 83% men, mean age approximately 66, aged about 20 to 80. General observations from the study: Expanded clones belonging to CD8+ T cells outnumbered, on average, those of CD4+. Some nonresponders likewise displayed low normalized T-cell clonal expansion.

Sequenced here: CD4+ or CD8+ T cells sorted from blood, sampled in a trial of the OX40 agonist ivuxolimab. The J gene is TRBJ2-1, the V gene TRBV5-1, with D uncertain. This TCR derives from an adult with an advanced solid tumor such as melanoma, head and neck, liver or kidney cancer. Written as DNA, the CDR3 is TGCGCCAGCAGCTTGGGTGCCAGATACAATGAGCAGTTCTTC. This translates into CASSLGARYNEQFF.